This TCR beta chain was documented in a study of blood T cell repertoires in COVID-19. While infection was still active, Seattle patients were enrolled and then followed longitudinally. Clones were sequenced by immunoSEQ multiplex PCR, and TCRdb holds only the in-frame ones, with some missing. The sample carries just under 65,000 clones, roughly three quarters recorded once. The sequenced material came from peripheral blood. The receptor comes from a man aged 55 to 70 with COVID-19, enrolled during active disease.

CDR3 amino acids: CATPGRGTEAFF. The CDR3 nucleotides are TGTGCCACCCCCGGTAGGGGGACTGAAGCTTTCTTT. The rearrangement joins TRBV28 to TRBJ1-1; D perhaps matches TRBD1 (6 bases). The CDR3 is 12 amino acids. The V end lost 10 bases, the J end lost 5 bases, and 14 bases lay between the germline ends. Per germline, CDR1 MDHEN and CDR2 SYDVKM.